Listed below are T cell receptor beta chains from one sample, sequenced in a study of regulatory T cells in long-lasting Graves disease. TCRdb reprocessed the multiplex PCR reads via MiXCR and lists one record per CDR3 protein. The data hold roughly 610,000 distinct CDR3 sequences, with more than 15% observed a single time. These sequences were also reported in another study, on T cells in Graves' hyperthyroidism and ophthalmopathy.

The sample consisted of peripheral blood mononuclear cells (PBMCs), taken at new diagnosis, from a patient treated with antithyroid drugs. Receptors originate from a man in his late teens or twenties with Graves disease. Both conserved end residues are part of each CDR3. The D gene is left open where the match is weak. Clone size, where shown, is once, few, many, or a class for clones that have expanded.

clone_size j_call d_call v_call cdr3_aa cdr3_nt
few TRBJ2-2 TRBD1 TRBV28 CASVDQGAGTGELFF TGTGCCAGCGTCGATCAGGGGGCCGGCACCGGGGAGCTGTTTTTT
. TRBJ2-2 . TRBV6-5 CASGFGADSTGELFF TGTGCCAGCGGTTTTGGCGCTGATAGCACCGGGGAGCTGTTTTTT
many TRBJ2-7 TRBD1 TRBV28 CASSSPPGTEFPYEQYF TGTGCCAGCAGTTCTCCCCCCGGGACAGAGTTTCCCTACGAGCAGTACTTC
. TRBJ2-7 TRBD2 TRBV7-2 CASSFRGGLAGFSYEQYF TGTGCCAGCAGCTTCCGAGGGGGACTAGCGGGTTTCTCCTACGAGCAGTACTTC
many TRBJ2-4 TRBD2 TRBV3-1 CASSQGGTSAKNIQYF TGTGCCAGCAGCCAAGGCGGGACTAGCGCCAAAAACATTCAGTACTTC
. TRBJ2-2 TRBD2 TRBV7-2 CASSLSGTSDNTGELFF TGTGCCAGCAGCTTGTCCGGGACTAGCGATAACACCGGGGAGCTGTTTTTT
. TRBJ2-3 . TRBV3-1 CASSQDAYNSDTQYF TGTGCCAGCAGCCAAGATGCGTACAACTCAGATACGCAGTATTTT
many TRBJ2-3 TRBD1 TRBV29-1 CSVVPLPGQGADTQYF TGCAGCGTTGTTCCCTTACCGGGACAGGGGGCCGATACGCAGTATTTT
. TRBJ2-7 . TRBV13 CASSPFDPWREDEQYF TGTGCCAGCAGCCCCTTTGACCCCTGGAGGGAGGACGAGCAGTACTTC
few TRBJ2-7 . TRBV20-1 CSASVLALSYEQYF TGCAGTGCTAGTGTCCTAGCCCTCTCCTACGAGCAGTACTTC
many TRBJ2-1 . TRBV28 CASSFGTLNEQFF TGTGCCAGCAGTTTTGGGACTCTAAATGAGCAGTTCTTC
many TRBJ2-5 . TRBV5-1 CASSAVTGEETQYF TGCGCCAGCAGCGCTGTAACCGGCGAAGAGACCCAGTACTTC
many TRBJ1-1 . TRBV20-1 CSARASGSNTEAFF TGCAGTGCTAGAGCCTCGGGTTCGAACACTGAAGCTTTCTTT
many TRBJ2-3 . TRBV28 CASSPRRDTQYF TGTGCCAGCAGCCCAAGACGAGATACGCAGTATTTT
many TRBJ2-7 TRBD1 TRBV27 CASSPTPGQGGYEQYF TGTGCCAGCAGCCCTACACCGGGACAGGGTGGATACGAGCAGTACTTC
. TRBJ1-1 TRBD1 TRBV5-1 CASSLVTGTGNTEAFF TGCGCCAGCAGCCTAGTTACCGGGACAGGGAACACTGAAGCTTTCTTT
few TRBJ2-1 . TRBV9 CASSVSGYLNEQFF TGTGCCAGCAGCGTTTCGGGTTACCTCAATGAGCAGTTCTTC
few TRBJ2-2 . TRBV27 CASSLVGYAGELFF TGTGCCAGCAGTTTAGTTGGGTACGCCGGGGAGCTGTTTTTT
few TRBJ2-7 TRBD2 TRBV6-1 CASSLGLAGDQQYF TGTGCCAGCAGCCTCGGACTAGCGGGAGACCAGCAGTACTTC
. TRBJ1-2 TRBD1 TRBV30 CARQGGTYGYTF TGTGCCCGACAGGGGGGAACCTATGGCTACACCTTC
. TRBJ2-5 . TRBV5-5 CATTPFLKETQYF TGTGCCACGACCCCTTTTCTGAAAGAGACCCAGTACTTC
few TRBJ2-3 TRBD2 TRBV20-1 CSARVLISGRADTQYF TGCAGTGCTAGAGTTCTGATCAGCGGGAGAGCAGATACGCAGTATTTT
many TRBJ2-7 TRBD2 TRBV20-1 CSARDPPSGRAGEQYF TGCAGTGCTAGAGATCCCCCCAGCGGGAGGGCGGGTGAGCAGTACTTC
. TRBJ2-1 . TRBV7-9 CASSPPPPDPYNEQFF TGTGCCAGCAGCCCGCCACCCCCGGACCCCTACAATGAGCAGTTCTTC
many TRBJ2-3 . TRBV30 CAWGQRRGDTQYF TGTGCCTGGGGGCAGCGTCGTGGGGATACGCAGTATTTT
many TRBJ2-7 . TRBV6-1 CASTWGRISYEQYF TGTGCCAGCACCTGGGGGCGTATCTCCTACGAGCAGTACTTC
few TRBJ1-5 . TRBV19 CASTTGTNQPQHF TGTGCCAGTACCACGGGAACGAATCAGCCCCAGCATTTT
many TRBJ2-7 TRBD2 TRBV6-1 CASSRTSDSYEQYF TGTGCCAGCAGCCGAACTAGCGACTCCTACGAGCAGTACTTC
few TRBJ2-1 . TRBV5-6 CASSLISAFDNEQFF TGTGCCAGCAGCTTGATCTCCGCCTTTGACAATGAGCAGTTCTTC